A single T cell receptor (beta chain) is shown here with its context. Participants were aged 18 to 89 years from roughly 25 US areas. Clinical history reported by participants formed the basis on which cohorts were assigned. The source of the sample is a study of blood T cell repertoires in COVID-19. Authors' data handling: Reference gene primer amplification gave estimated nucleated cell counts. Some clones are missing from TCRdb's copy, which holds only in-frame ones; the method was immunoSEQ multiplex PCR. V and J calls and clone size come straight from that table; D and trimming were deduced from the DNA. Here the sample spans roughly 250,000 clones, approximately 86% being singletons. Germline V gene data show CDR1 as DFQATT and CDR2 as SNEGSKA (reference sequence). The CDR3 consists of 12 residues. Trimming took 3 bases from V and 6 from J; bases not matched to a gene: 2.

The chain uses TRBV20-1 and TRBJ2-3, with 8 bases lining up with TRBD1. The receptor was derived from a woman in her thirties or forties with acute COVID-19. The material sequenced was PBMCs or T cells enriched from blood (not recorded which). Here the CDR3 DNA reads TGCAGTGCTAGTCAGGGGGCGGATACGCAGTATTTT. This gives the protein CSASQGADTQYF.